These 23 T cell receptor beta chains share one sample of origin, sequenced in a study of blood T cell repertoires in COVID-19. Profiling relied on immunoSEQ multiplex PCR, and the TCRdb table lists in-frame clones only, not all of them. The sample comprises 190,000 or so clones, about 86% of which are singletons, and approximately 6% rests with the top ten. Sequencing used peripheral blood. The receptor source for this set is a man between 60 and 75 years old who had recovered from COVID-19.

This sequence joins TRBV3-1 (or the pseudogene TRBV3-2) and TRBJ1-5; D gene uncertain. Trimming left V 3 bases short and J 7 bases short, with 7 bases between. CDR3 length equals 12 residues. Per germline, CDR1 LGHDT and CDR2 YNNKEL (reference sequence). The CDR3: CASSHLEQPQHF. DNA of the CDR3: TGTGCCAGCAGCCACCTAGAGCAGCCCCAGCATTTT.

This chain links TRBV19 with TRBJ2-7, with unresolved D. CDR1 is LNHDA and CDR2 is SQIVND in the germline V gene (reference sequence). Trimming removed 3 bases at V and 6 bases at J, with 15 bases between. The length of the CDR3 is 14 residues. The CDR3 DNA reads as TGTGCCAGTAGTATTGGAACCGTGAGGTCCGAGCAGTACTTC. Translation gives CASSIGTVRSEQYF.

CDR3 DNA sequence: TGTGCCAGCAGGAGAGGGACTAGCGCCGGGGAGCTGTTTTTT. Translation gives CASRRGTSAGELFF. The rearrangement joins TRBV7-2 to TRBJ2-2, with 10 nucleotides matching TRBD2. This CDR3 has 14 residues. Germline trimming cut 6 bases from V and 6 bases from J; bases unmatched to any gene: 4. Germline V CDR1 and CDR2: SGHTA, FQGNSA.

The chain couples TRBV5-1 to TRBJ1-1; D is possibly TRBD1 (6 bases). V shed 0 bases and J shed 4 bases, with 13 bases lying between them. Per germline, CDR1 SGHRS and CDR2 YFSETQ. CDR3 length: 15 amino acids. Here the CDR3 DNA reads TGCGCCAGCAGCTTGGGTACAGGGTGGAGCACTGAAGCTTTCTTT. Translated: CASSLGTGWSTEAFF.

The chain links TRBV6-5 to TRBJ1-4; D may be TRBD1 (6 bases). The length of the CDR3 is 16 residues. Germline V lookup: CDR1 MNHEY, CDR2 SVGAGI. V gave up 4 bases and J gave up 0 bases, with 12 bases separating them. Here the CDR3 reads CASSSRGSSTNEKLFF. The CDR3 DNA sequence: TGTGCCAGCAGTTCCAGGGGTAGCTCAACTAATGAAAAACTGTTTTTT.

This chain connects TRBV29-1 to TRBJ1-1; possibly TRBD1 for D (5 bases). Germline CDR1 SQVTM, CDR2 ANQGSEA. The CDR3 runs to 13 residues. V was shortened by 7 bases and J by 0 bases, with 12 bases between the two germline ends. CDR3 loop: CSAGTAMNTEAFF. Written as DNA, the CDR3 is TGCAGCGCCGGGACTGCCATGAACACTGAAGCTTTCTTT.

V gene TRBV30 combines with J gene TRBJ1-3; possible D gene TRBD1, 5 bases. V lost 4 bases, J lost 3 bases, and 13 bases lay in between. The CDR3 is 14 residues long. Looked up from germline, CDR1 is GTSNPN and CDR2 is SVGIG (reference sequence). Here the CDR3 reads CAWKGKGRGNTIYF. As DNA, the CDR3 is TGTGCCTGGAAGGGGAAGGGGCGTGGAAACACCATATATTTT.

The V and J genes are TRBV15 and TRBJ2-5; no reliable D call. The germline CDR1 and CDR2 sequences are LNHNV and YYDKDF (reference sequence). The V end was cut by 8 bases, the J end by 1 base, with 8 bases between. The CDR3 totals 12 residues. The CDR3: CATSFGQETQYF. CDR3 sequence (DNA): TGTGCCACCTCGTTCGGCCAAGAGACCCAGTACTTC.

The V call is TRBV4-2, the J call TRBJ2-5, with TRBD2 as a possible D gene (6 bases). From germline, CDR1 is LGHNA and CDR2 YNFKEQ. This CDR3 is 16 amino acids long. Trimming removed 1 base at V and 2 bases at J, with 14 bases between. This chain's CDR3 is CASSQGNEGRQETQYF. The CDR3 nucleotides read TGTGCCAGCAGCCAAGGGAACGAAGGGAGGCAAGAGACCCAGTACTTC.

This chain connects TRBV7-2 to TRBJ2-3; 7 nucleotides line up with TRBD1. V was clipped by 8 bases and J by 14 bases; unmatched bases: 13. The CDR3 runs 12 residues. In germline, CDR1 is SGHTA, CDR2 FQGNSA. The CDR3 spells CASHLRGLHPYF. The CDR3 nucleotides read TGTGCCAGCCATTTGAGGGGGCTGCATCCGTATTTT.

The rearrangement links TRBV6-1 to TRBJ1-2; TRBD1 might be the D (6 bases). Trimming pared 0 bases from V and 4 bases from J, leaving 12 bases between. This CDR3 contains 15 residues. Germline V gene lookup returns CDR1 MNHNS and CDR2 SASEGT. Here the CDR3 reads CASSEARGAAYGYTF. CDR3 bases: TGTGCCAGCAGTGAAGCGCGGGGGGCCGCCTATGGCTACACCTTC.

The chain is built from TRBV9 and TRBJ1-1; TRBD1 aligns across 10 bases. This CDR3 spans 16 amino acids. V gave up 3 bases and J gave up 1 base; unmatched junction bases: 6. Germline V gene sequence: CDR1 SGDLS, CDR2 YYNGEE. The CDR3 spells CASSDRTGGGNTEAFF. DNA of the CDR3: TGTGCCAGCAGCGATCGGACAGGGGGAGGGAACACTGAAGCTTTCTTT. The variable domain in full, completed from reference TRBV9 and TRBJ1-1, reads DSGVTQTPKHLITATGQRVTLRCSPRSGDLSVYWYQQSLDQGLQFLIQYYNGEERAKGNILERFSAQQFPDLHSELNLSSLELGDSALYFCASSDRTGGGNTEAFFGQGTRLTVV.

DNA of the CDR3: TGTGCCAGCAGCATACCCCGTGACAGGATTTTCTTC. It specifies CASSIPRDRIFF. The chain has TRBV21-1 and TRBJ2-7; TRBD1 reflects the table's D call only, with no check against the DNA. TRBV21-1 is flagged as a pseudogene. The CDR3 spans 12 residues.

Sample share makes this clone large. This chain connects TRBV21-1 to TRBJ1-2. TRBV21-1 is assigned pseudogene status. This CDR3 is built from 14 residues. The DNA for the CDR3 is TGTGCCAGCAGCGCAGGGAGGGAATCCTATGGCTACACCTTC. Its protein is CASSAGRESYGYTF.

This rearrangement joins TRBV12-5 to TRBJ1-2, with D possibly matching TRBD1 (5 bases). The V and J ends lost 5 bases and 3 bases respectively, with 16 bases between them. Germline values: CDR1 LGHNT, CDR2 FRNRAP. This CDR3 region has 15 residues. CDR3 sequence: CASGPGRGVDYGYTF. DNA for the CDR3: TGTGCTAGTGGTCCGGGTCGGGGGGTCGACTATGGCTACACCTTC.

The chain combines TRBV7-2 with TRBJ2-7; TRBD2 is a possible D gene (7 bases). V was clipped by 5 bases and J by 3 bases, with 17 bases between them. The CDR3 length is 15 residues. From germline, CDR1 is SGHTA and CDR2 FQGNSA. CDR3 in DNA: TGTGCCAGCAGCCTGAGTCCGGGGGGCTTCTACGAGCAGTACTTC. Amino acid sequence: CASSLSPGGFYEQYF.

V usage is TRBV30 and J usage is TRBJ1-3; TRBD1 is a possible D gene (5 bases). Trimming cost V 8 bases and J 0 bases, with 5 bases left between them. The germline V gene has CDR1 GTSNPN and CDR2 SVGIG (reference sequence). This CDR3 has 11 amino acids. The CDR3 DNA reads as TGTGCCCAGGGCTCTGGAAACACCATATATTTT. This sequence encodes CAQGSGNTIYF.

V usage is TRBV11-2 and J usage is TRBJ2-3, with 9 positions matching TRBD2. Germline CDR1 is SGHAT and CDR2 is FQNNGV. The CDR3 has 14 residues. The V and J ends lost 5 bases and 4 bases, in that order; junction bases with no gene match: 4. The CDR3 bases are TGTGCCAGCAGCCCGGGACTAGCATCAGATACGCAGTATTTT. Translation gives CASSPGLASDTQYF. The full variable domain, its missing parts supplied by reference TRBV11-2 and TRBJ2-3, is EAGVAQSPRYKIIEKRQSVAFWCNPISGHATLYWYQQILGQGPKLLIQFQNNGVVDDSQLPKDRFSAERLKGVDSTLKIQPAKLEDSAVYLCASSPGLASDTQYFGPGTRLTVL.

The chain uses TRBV19 and TRBJ2-1, with 9 nucleotides matching TRBD1. The trim removed 4 bases at V and 4 bases at J, leaving 5 bases unmatched. This CDR3 contains 15 residues. Per germline, CDR1 LNHDA and CDR2 SQIVND (reference sequence). In nucleotides, the CDR3 is TGTGCCAGTAGTAAACGGACAGGGGCTTACAATGAGCAGTTCTTC. Its protein is CASSKRTGAYNEQFF.

This clone has just one count. The chain has TRBV9 and TRBJ1-4; no firm D call. Germline V lookup: CDR1 SGDLS, CDR2 YYNGEE. The CDR3 is made up of 13 amino acids. Trimming removed 0 bases at V and 3 bases at J, with 3 bases between. In nucleotides, the CDR3 is TGTGCCAGCAGCGTAGCGGCTAATGAAAAACTGTTTTTT. Amino acids: CASSVAANEKLFF.

The V gene is TRBV3-1 (or the pseudogene TRBV3-2), the J gene TRBJ2-1; tentatively, D is TRBD2 (6 bases). The CDR3 has 16 amino acids. Trimming pared 4 bases from V and 7 bases from J, leaving 20 bases between. Germline CDR1 and CDR2: LGHDT and YNNKEL (reference sequence). CDR3: CASSPQVGGSWNEQFF. The CDR3 DNA reads as TGTGCCAGCAGCCCTCAAGTGGGGGGATCGTGGAATGAGCAGTTCTTC.

V is TRBV6-2 or TRBV6-3 and J is TRBJ2-7, with TRBD2 identical over 9 bases. Germline CDR1 is MNHEY and CDR2 is SVGEGT. The CDR3 is 15 amino acids. V dropped 2 bases and J dropped 2; count of bases not matched to a gene: 4. The CDR3 sequence is CASSYRASGAYEQYF. CDR3 sequence (DNA): TGTGCCAGCAGTTACAGGGCTAGCGGGGCCTACGAGCAGTACTTC.

The J gene is TRBJ2-3, the V gene TRBV9; tentative D call: TRBD2 (5 bases). CDR3 length equals 16 residues. Germline CDR1 reads SGDLS; CDR2 reads YYNGEE. Trimming shortened V by 0 bases and J by 0 bases, and 11 bases separated the two germline ends. The CDR3 DNA reads TGTGCCAGCAGCGTAGCTGAGGGAAAAAGCACAGATACGCAGTATTTT. As protein: CASSVAEGKSTDTQYF.